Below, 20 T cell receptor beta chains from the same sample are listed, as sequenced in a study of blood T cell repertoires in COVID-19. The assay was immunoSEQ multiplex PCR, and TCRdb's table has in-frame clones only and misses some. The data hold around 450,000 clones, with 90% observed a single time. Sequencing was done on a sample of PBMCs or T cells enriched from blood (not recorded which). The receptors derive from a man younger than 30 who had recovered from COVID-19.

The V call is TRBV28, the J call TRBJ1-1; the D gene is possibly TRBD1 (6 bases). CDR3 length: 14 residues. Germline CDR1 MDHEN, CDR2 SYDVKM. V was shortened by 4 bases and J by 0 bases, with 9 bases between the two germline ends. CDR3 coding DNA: TGTGCCAGCAGTTCAGGGGCAATGAACACTGAAGCTTTCTTT. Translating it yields CASSSGAMNTEAFF.

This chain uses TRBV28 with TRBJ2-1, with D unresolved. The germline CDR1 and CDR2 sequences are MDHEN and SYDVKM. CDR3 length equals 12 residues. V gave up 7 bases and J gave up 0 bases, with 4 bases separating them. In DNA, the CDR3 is TGTGCCAGCAAGAGCTCCTACAATGAGCAGTTCTTC. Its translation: CASKSSYNEQFF.

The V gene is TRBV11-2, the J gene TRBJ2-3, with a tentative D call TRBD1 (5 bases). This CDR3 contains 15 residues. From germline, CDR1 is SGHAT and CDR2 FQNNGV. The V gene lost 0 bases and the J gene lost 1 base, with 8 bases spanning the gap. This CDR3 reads CASSLDSRGTDTQYF. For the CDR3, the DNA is TGTGCCAGCAGCTTAGATTCCAGGGGCACAGATACGCAGTATTTT.

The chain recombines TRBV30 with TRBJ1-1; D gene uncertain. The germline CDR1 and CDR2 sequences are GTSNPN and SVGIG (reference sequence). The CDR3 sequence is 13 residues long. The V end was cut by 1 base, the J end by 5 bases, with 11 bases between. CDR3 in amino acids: CAWSGGRMTEAFF. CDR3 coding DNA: TGTGCCTGGAGTGGAGGAAGAATGACTGAAGCTTTCTTT.

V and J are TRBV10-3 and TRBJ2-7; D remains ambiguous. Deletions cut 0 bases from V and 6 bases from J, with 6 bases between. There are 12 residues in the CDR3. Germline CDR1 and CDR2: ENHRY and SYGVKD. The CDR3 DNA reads TGTGCCATCAGTGAGTCTCCCCGCGAGCAGTACTTC. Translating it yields CAISESPREQYF.

The chain's CDR3 is CASSFRAGGIGAASGELFF. The DNA of the CDR3 is TGTGCCAGCAGCTTTCGGGCAGGGGGTATCGGGGCCGCGTCCGGGGAGCTGTTTTTT. This chain links TRBV7-9 with TRBJ2-2; TRBD1 agrees at 7 bases. CDR1 and CDR2 from the germline V gene are SEHNR and FQNEAQ (reference sequence). Unmatched junction bases numbered 19, after V lost 3 bases and J lost 6 bases. The CDR3 extends over 19 amino acids.

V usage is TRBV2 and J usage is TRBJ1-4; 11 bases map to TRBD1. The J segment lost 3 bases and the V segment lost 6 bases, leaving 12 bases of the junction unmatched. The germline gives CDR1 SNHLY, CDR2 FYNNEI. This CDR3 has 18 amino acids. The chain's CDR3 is CASRSGQGALLANEKLFF. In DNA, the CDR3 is TGTGCCAGCAGGAGCGGACAGGGGGCCCTTTTAGCTAATGAAAAACTGTTTTTT.

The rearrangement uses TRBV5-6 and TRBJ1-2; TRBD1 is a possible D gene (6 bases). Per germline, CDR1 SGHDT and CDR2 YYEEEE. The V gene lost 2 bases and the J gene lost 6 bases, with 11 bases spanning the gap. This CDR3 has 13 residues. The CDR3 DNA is TGTGCCAGCAGCTTCGTGGGGGCGCATGGCTACACCTTC. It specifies CASSFVGAHGYTF.

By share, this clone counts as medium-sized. CDR3 region: CASSERANYGYTF. In DNA form, the CDR3 reads TGTGCCAGCAGTGAGAGGGCAAACTATGGCTACACCTTC. The chain couples TRBV6-4 to TRBJ1-2; D gene unclear. Trimming stripped 3 bases from V and 2 bases from J, with 7 bases between. The CDR3 is made up of 13 amino acids. The germline V gene has CDR1 MRHNA and CDR2 SNTAGT.

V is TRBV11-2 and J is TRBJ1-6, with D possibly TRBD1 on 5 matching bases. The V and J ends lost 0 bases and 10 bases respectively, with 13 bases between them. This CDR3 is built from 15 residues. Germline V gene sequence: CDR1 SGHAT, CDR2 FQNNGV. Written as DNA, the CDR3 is TGTGCCAGCAGCTTAGATCTGGGGGGTGTCTCACCCCTCCACTTT. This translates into CASSLDLGGVSPLHF.

Here the CDR3 reads CSDTPGGADTEAFF. The CDR3 region has the DNA TGCAGCGACACCCCCGGCGGGGCTGACACTGAAGCTTTCTTT. This chain connects TRBV29-1 to TRBJ1-1; TRBD1 might be the D (5 bases). This CDR3 has 14 amino acids. V was clipped by 7 bases and J by 3 bases, with 18 bases between them. Germline V gene sequence: CDR1 SQVTM, CDR2 ANQGSEA.

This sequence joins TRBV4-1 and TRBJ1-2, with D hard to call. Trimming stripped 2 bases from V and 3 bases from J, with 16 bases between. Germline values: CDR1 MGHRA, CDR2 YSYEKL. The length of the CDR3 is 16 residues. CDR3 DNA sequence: TGCGCCAGCAGCCAACCGCGGGAGGCCCGGGACTATGGCTACACCTTC. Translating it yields CASSQPREARDYGYTF.

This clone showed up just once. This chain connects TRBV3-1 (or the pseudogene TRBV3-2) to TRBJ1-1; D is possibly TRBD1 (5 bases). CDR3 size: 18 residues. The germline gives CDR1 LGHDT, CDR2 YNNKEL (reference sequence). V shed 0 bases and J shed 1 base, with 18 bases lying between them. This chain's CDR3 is CASSQERSTGRGNTEAFF. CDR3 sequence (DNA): TGTGCCAGCAGCCAAGAACGAAGTACGGGGAGGGGGAACACTGAAGCTTTCTTT.

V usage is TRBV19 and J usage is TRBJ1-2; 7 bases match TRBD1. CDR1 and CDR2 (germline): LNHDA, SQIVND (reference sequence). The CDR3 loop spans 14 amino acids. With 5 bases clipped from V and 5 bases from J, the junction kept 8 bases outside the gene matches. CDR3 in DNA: TGTGCCAGTAGTTTTCAAACAGGGGTATATGGCTACACCTTC. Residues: CASSFQTGVYGYTF.

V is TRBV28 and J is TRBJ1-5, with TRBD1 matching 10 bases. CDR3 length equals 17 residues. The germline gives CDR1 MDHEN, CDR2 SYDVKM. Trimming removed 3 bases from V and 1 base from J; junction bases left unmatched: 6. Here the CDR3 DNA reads TGTGCCAGCAGTTTTGTCGGGACAGGGGTGAGCAATCAGCCCCAGCATTTT. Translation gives CASSFVGTGVSNQPQHF. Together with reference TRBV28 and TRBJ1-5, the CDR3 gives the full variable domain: DVKVTQSSRYLVKRTGEKVFLECVQDMDHENMFWYRQDPGLGLRLIYFSYDVKMKEKGDIPEGYSVSREKKERFSLILESASTNQTSMYLCASSFVGTGVSNQPQHFGDGTRLSIL.

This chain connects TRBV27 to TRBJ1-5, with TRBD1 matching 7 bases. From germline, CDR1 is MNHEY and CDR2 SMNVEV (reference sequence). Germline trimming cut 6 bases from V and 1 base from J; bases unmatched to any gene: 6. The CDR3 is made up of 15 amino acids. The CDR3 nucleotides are TGTGCCAGCAGCAGCGGACAGGTCAGCAATCAGCCCCAGCATTTT. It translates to CASSSGQVSNQPQHF.

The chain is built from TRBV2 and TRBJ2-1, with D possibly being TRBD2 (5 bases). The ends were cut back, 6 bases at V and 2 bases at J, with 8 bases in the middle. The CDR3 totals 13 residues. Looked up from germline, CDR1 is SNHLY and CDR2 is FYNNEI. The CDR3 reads CASRAGAYNEQFF. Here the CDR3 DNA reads TGTGCCAGCAGAGCCGGGGCCTACAATGAGCAGTTCTTC.

CDR3 nucleotide sequence: TGTGCCACCGAGAGGGCCATAGAAACTGAAGCTTTCTTT. As protein: CATERAIETEAFF. This rearrangement joins TRBV18 to TRBJ1-1; unclear D gene. The CDR3 runs to 13 residues. Germline-derived CDR1 and CDR2 are KGHSH and LQKENI. Trimming stripped 10 bases from V and 5 bases from J, with 17 bases between.

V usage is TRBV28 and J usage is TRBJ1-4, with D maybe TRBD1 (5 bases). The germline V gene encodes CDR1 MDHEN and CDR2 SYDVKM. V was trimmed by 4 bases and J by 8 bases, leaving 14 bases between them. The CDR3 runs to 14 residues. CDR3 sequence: CASSYGGGGEKLFF. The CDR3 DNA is TGTGCCAGCAGTTATGGGGGGGGAGGGGAAAAACTGTTTTTT.

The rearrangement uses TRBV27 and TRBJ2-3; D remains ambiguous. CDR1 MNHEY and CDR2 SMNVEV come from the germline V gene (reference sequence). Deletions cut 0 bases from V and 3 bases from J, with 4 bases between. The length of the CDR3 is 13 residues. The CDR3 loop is CASSLSYTDTQYF. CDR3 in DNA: TGTGCCAGCAGTTTATCTTATACAGATACGCAGTATTTT.